Below are 22 T cell receptor beta chains sequenced from a single sample in a study of shared clonotypes between healthy human individuals. Data came from immunoSEQ multiplex PCR; TCRdb stores just in-frame clones and leaves some out. Of about 2,500,000 clones detected, over 85% appear once; the ten largest clones hold 0.14%. The specimen sequenced was naive CD4+ T cells sorted from blood. Subset indicated: CD45RA+ positively selected. The receptor set was obtained from a man aged 18-30 years in good health.

This chain connects TRBV5-1 to TRBJ2-2; tentatively, D is TRBD1 or TRBD2 (5 bases each). Deletions cut 5 bases from V and 4 bases from J, with 15 bases between. CDR3 length: 15 amino acids. Germline CDR1 and CDR2: SGHRS and YFSETQ. CDR3 region: CASRRGEAATGELFF. For the CDR3, the DNA is TGCGCCAGCAGAAGGGGTGAAGCGGCCACCGGGGAGCTGTTTTTT.

The genes are TRBV7-2 and TRBJ2-3, with TRBD2 matching 14 bases. This CDR3 is built from 17 residues. Per the germline V gene, CDR1 is SGHTA and CDR2 is FQGNSA. After removal of 4 bases from V and 1 base from J, the junction contained 4 bases not matched to a gene. CDR3 amino acids: CASSSQGLAGGTDTQYF. The CDR3 DNA follows: TGTGCCAGCAGCTCACAGGGACTAGCGGGAGGCACAGATACGCAGTATTTT.

V usage is TRBV30 and J usage is TRBJ2-7; 7 nucleotides match TRBD1. The CDR3 extends over 12 amino acids. Germline trimming cut 4 bases from V and 6 bases from J; bases unmatched to any gene: 6. From germline, CDR1 is GTSNPN and CDR2 SVGIG (reference sequence). The CDR3 nucleotides read TGTGCCTGGAAACAGGGGTCTTTCGAGCAGTACTTC. Encoded protein: CAWKQGSFEQYF.

The rearrangement joins TRBV9 to TRBJ2-5, with D perhaps TRBD2 (5 bases). The CDR3 is 15 amino acids. Trimming cost V 4 bases and J 5 bases, with 18 bases left between them. Germline V gene lookup returns CDR1 SGDLS and CDR2 YYNGEE. The CDR3 DNA reads as TGTGCCAGCAGCCCCCGGGGTAGTTCGGTGGAGACCCAGTACTTC. Amino acid sequence: CASSPRGSSVETQYF.

This chain uses TRBV7-2 with TRBJ1-3, with 9 bases identical to TRBD1. Germline trimming cut 3 bases from V and 3 bases from J; bases unmatched to any gene: 3. Germline-derived CDR1 and CDR2 are SGHTA and FQGNSA. The CDR3 is made up of 15 amino acids. This CDR3 is CASSFPGQGGNTIYF. The CDR3 DNA follows: TGTGCCAGCAGCTTCCCGGGACAGGGTGGAAACACCATATATTTT.

The chain links TRBV15 to TRBJ2-5; 8 bases agree with TRBD2. CDR3 length equals 15 residues. J gave up 0 bases and V 3 bases, and 3 bases lay outside the gene matches. Per germline, CDR1 LNHNV and CDR2 YYDKDF (reference sequence). DNA for the CDR3: TGTGCCACCAGCAGTCTAGCGGGCTACCAAGAGACCCAGTACTTC. Amino acid sequence: CATSSLAGYQETQYF.

The chain uses TRBV15 and TRBJ1-1; D may be TRBD1 (5 bases). The CDR3 covers 15 residues. V dropped 3 bases and J dropped 4 bases, with 15 bases sitting between them. The germline V gene has CDR1 LNHNV and CDR2 YYDKDF (reference sequence). Here the CDR3 reads CATSSHGGRSTEAFF. In DNA, the CDR3 is TGTGCCACCAGCAGTCACGGGGGTCGAAGCACTGAAGCTTTCTTT. The entire variable domain, with the rest obtained from reference TRBV15 and TRBJ1-1, is as follows: DAMVIQNPRYQVTQFGKPVTLSCSQTLNHNVMYWYQQKSSQAPKLLFHYYDKDFNNEADTPDNFQSRRPNTSFCFLDIRSPGLGDTAMYLCATSSHGGRSTEAFFGQGTRLTVV.

Concerning this clone: The junction does not match germline at one end; this may be a read error. The CDR3 nucleotides read TGTGACTGGAGAAGAGGGGCCATCAATTCTGGGGCCAACGTCCTGACTTTC. Translation gives CDWRRGAINSGANVLTF. This chain joins TRBV30 and TRBJ2-6; D possibly uses TRBD1 or TRBD2 (5 bases each). The CDR3 extends over 17 amino acids. CDR1 is GTSNPN, CDR2 SVGIG, per germline (reference sequence).

CDR3 sequence (DNA): TGTGCCAGCAGCCCCCCATTTGGGGGGAGAAACACTGAAGCTTTCTTT. It codes for CASSPPFGGRNTEAFF. The chain joins TRBV5-4 to TRBJ1-1; possible D gene TRBD1, 5 bases. The V gene lost 4 bases and the J gene lost 2 bases, with 18 bases spanning the gap. CDR3 length: 16 amino acids. The germline V gene encodes CDR1 SGHNT and CDR2 YYREEE (reference sequence).

J is TRBJ2-5 and V is TRBV2; D uncertain. The CDR3 sequence is 14 residues long. V shed 7 bases and J shed 1 base, with 13 bases lying between them. Germline V gene data show CDR1 as SNHLY and CDR2 as FYNNEI. CDR3: CASITGLTQETQYF. The CDR3 DNA follows: TGTGCCAGCATAACGGGCTTGACCCAAGAGACCCAGTACTTC.

The chain joins TRBV5-1 to TRBJ2-5; D is possibly TRBD2 (6 bases). This CDR3 region has 12 residues. Deletions cut 4 bases from V and 4 bases from J, with 8 bases between. Germline lookup yields CDR1 SGHRS and CDR2 YFSETQ. The CDR3 spells CASSRERETQYF. CDR3 nucleotides: TGCGCCAGCAGCCGGGAGAGAGAGACCCAGTACTTC.

This chain's CDR3 is CASSSSGAGQPQHF. The CDR3 DNA reads as TGTGCCAGCAGCTCGTCGGGGGCCGGTCAGCCCCAGCATTTT. The chain combines TRBV7-2 with TRBJ1-5; D is perhaps TRBD1 (6 bases). Deletions cut 4 bases from V and 6 bases from J, with 13 bases between. Germline CDR1 SGHTA, CDR2 FQGNSA. The CDR3 has 14 residues.

The genes are TRBV9 and TRBJ1-5; D might be TRBD1 (6 bases). The CDR3 runs to 13 residues. The V end lost 0 bases, the J end lost 12 bases, and 13 bases lay between the germline ends. In germline, CDR1 is SGDLS, CDR2 YYNGEE. Written as DNA, the CDR3 is TGTGCCAGCAGCGTAGGGCAGGGGCAGGGCCAGCATTTT. It yields the protein CASSVGQGQGQHF.

J is TRBJ2-5 and V is TRBV30; 7 nucleotides line up with TRBD1. V shed 0 bases, J shed 3 bases, and the junction held 7 bases outside the gene matches. This CDR3 is 15 amino acids long. The V gene's germline CDR1 is GTSNPN and CDR2 SVGIG (reference sequence). CDR3 bases: TGTGCCTGGAGTGTAGACAGGGATGGTGAAGAGACCCAGTACTTC. This codes for CAWSVDRDGEETQYF.

The chain combines TRBV7-9 with TRBJ2-5; 9 bases are a match to TRBD1. Germline lookup yields CDR1 SEHNR and CDR2 FQNEAQ (reference sequence). The CDR3 extends over 14 amino acids. With V trimmed by 5 bases and J by 7 bases, 8 bases remained unmatched. The CDR3, as DNA: TGTGCCAGCAGCCTATCACAGGGGGCAGGGACCCAGTACTTC. Its protein product is CASSLSQGAGTQYF.

The CDR3 DNA reads as TGCGCCAGCAGTGAGTCGGTACGGCAGGGGGCCCCCTACGAGCAGTACTTC. The encoded protein is CASSESVRQGAPYEQYF. The V gene is TRBV10-1, the J gene TRBJ2-7; TRBD1 agrees at 8 bases. V gave up 0 bases and J gave up 2 bases; unmatched junction bases: 9. In germline, CDR1 is WNHNN, CDR2 SYGVQD (reference sequence). The CDR3 has 17 residues.

This sequence joins TRBV7-2 and TRBJ1-3; D call uncertain. The V end lost 1 base, the J end lost 2 bases, and 15 bases lay between the germline ends. Germline lookup yields CDR1 SGHTA and CDR2 FQGNSA. The CDR3 contains 17 residues. CDR3 protein: CASSLVFVLGAGNTIYF. The DNA of the CDR3 is TGTGCCAGCAGCTTAGTCTTTGTACTGGGAGCTGGAAACACCATATATTTT.

The genes are TRBV19 and TRBJ2-4; no definite D call. The V end was cut by 2 bases, the J end by 2 bases, with 22 bases between. CDR3 length equals 19 residues. From germline, CDR1 is LNHDA and CDR2 SQIVND (reference sequence). The CDR3 bases are TGTGCCAGTAGTATACCTCCTTCTGCGGCTATGGGGTCCAAAAACATTCAGTACTTC. As protein: CASSIPPSAAMGSKNIQYF. The complete variable domain, with remaining parts taken from reference TRBV19 and TRBJ2-4, reads DGGITQSPKYLFRKEGQNVTLSCEQNLNHDAMYWYRQDPGQGLRLIYYSQIVNDFQKGDIAEGYSVSREKKESFPLTVTSAQKNPTAFYLCASSIPPSAAMGSKNIQYFGAGTRLSVL.

This sequence joins TRBV11-2 and TRBJ1-6; 7 nucleotides agree with TRBD1. CDR3 length equals 15 residues. The ends lost 2 bases at V and 7 bases at J; junction bases unmatched: 5. CDR1 is SGHAT, CDR2 FQNNGV, per germline. CDR3 region: CASSLLQTGNSPLHF. The CDR3 region has the DNA TGTGCCAGCAGCTTACTTCAGACAGGGAATTCACCCCTCCACTTT.

The chain joins TRBV5-1 to TRBJ2-3; a weak D match, TRBD1 (6 bases). V was clipped by 3 bases and J by 4 bases, with 21 bases between them. Germline CDR1 is SGHRS and CDR2 is YFSETQ. The CDR3 has 17 amino acids. CDR3 in amino acids: CASSSKQGRIAADTQYF. The CDR3 bases are TGCGCCAGCAGCTCGAAACAGGGTCGAATTGCAGCAGATACGCAGTATTTT.

This chain connects TRBV19 to TRBJ2-3; perhaps TRBD1 as D (6 bases). The CDR3 is made up of 14 amino acids. V lost 6 bases and J 1 base, leaving 11 bases between the germline ends. Germline V gives CDR1 LNHDA, CDR2 SQIVND (reference sequence). The CDR3 loop reads CASSGTKGTDTQYF. In DNA, the CDR3 is TGTGCCAGTAGCGGGACAAAAGGCACAGATACGCAGTATTTT. Full variable domain (missing parts from reference TRBV19 and TRBJ2-3): DGGITQSPKYLFRKEGQNVTLSCEQNLNHDAMYWYRQDPGQGLRLIYYSQIVNDFQKGDIAEGYSVSREKKESFPLTVTSAQKNPTAFYLCASSGTKGTDTQYFGPGTRLTVL.

The chain joins TRBV11-2 to TRBJ2-3; TRBD2 is a possible D gene (6 bases). V was pared by 3 bases and J by 6 bases, with 16 bases between. From germline, CDR1 is SGHAT and CDR2 FQNNGV. The CDR3 is made up of 15 amino acids. CDR3 sequence (DNA): TGTGCCAGCAGCTTTGCGGGACCGACCCTCGATACGCAGTATTTT. Its protein is CASSFAGPTLDTQYF.